This entry is about one T cell receptor beta chain. What it binds is not known. This entry comes from a study of T cells after yellow fever vaccination. Regarding the study as a whole: Clonotype sharing between CD4 and CD8 compartments was small. At approximately 95% for CD4 and about 88% for CD8, most primary-vaccination clones showed up again after the booster. Although the secondary response was weaker, it peaked faster, at day 5 versus 15.

As TCR cDNA was made by 5'RACE template switching, a universal primer site and UMIs were added. TCRdb re-analysed the 5' RACE reads in MiXCR, keeping a single row per CDR3 protein. Of hundreds of thousands of distinct CDR3 sequences in the sample, 9% to 15% were seen once. Trimming removed 0 bases from V and 5 bases from J, with 15 bases in between. CDR3 length equals 15 residues. Germline lookup yields CDR1 SGDLS and CDR2 YYNGEE. V and J are TRBV9 and TRBJ2-7; D remains unclear. The sequence was collected from a man aged 25-45 years who received the YFV17D yellow fever vaccine. Sequencing used PBMCs, obtained on the day of the yellow fever booster vaccination. CDR3 sequence reads: CASSVAGAFIHEQYF. Written as DNA, the CDR3 is TGTGCCAGCAGCGTAGCGGGCGCTTTCATCCACGAGCAGTACTTC. The entire variable domain, with the rest obtained from reference TRBV9 and TRBJ2-7, is as follows: DSGVTQTPKHLITATGQRVTLRCSPRSGDLSVYWYQQSLDQGLQFLIQYYNGEERAKGNILERFSAQQFPDLHSELNLSSLELGDSALYFCASSVAGAFIHEQYFGPGTRLTVT.